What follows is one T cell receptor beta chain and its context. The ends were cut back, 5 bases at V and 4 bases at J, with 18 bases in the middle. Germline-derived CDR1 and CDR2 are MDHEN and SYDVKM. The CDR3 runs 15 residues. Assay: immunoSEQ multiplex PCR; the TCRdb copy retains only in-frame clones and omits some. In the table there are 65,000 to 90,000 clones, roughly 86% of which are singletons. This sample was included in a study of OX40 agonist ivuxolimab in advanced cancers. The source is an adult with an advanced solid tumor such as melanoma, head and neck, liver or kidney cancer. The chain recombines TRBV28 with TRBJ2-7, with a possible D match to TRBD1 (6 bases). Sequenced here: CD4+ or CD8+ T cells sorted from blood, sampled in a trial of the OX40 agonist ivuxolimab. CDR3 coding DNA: TGTGCCAGCAGTCGATCCGGGACACCCCTTTACGAGCAGTACTTC. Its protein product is CASSRSGTPLYEQYF.